This T cell receptor beta chain was found in a study of PD-L1 blockade in urothelial cancer. The overall study: Once treatment had started, blood was analyzed at 3 weeks (second dose) and again at 6 weeks.

Clones were sequenced by immunoSEQ multiplex PCR, and TCRdb holds only the in-frame ones, with some missing. The data show around 53,000 clones, 70% to 90% seen once. The V gene's germline CDR1 is MNHNY and CDR2 SVGAGI (reference sequence). The CDR3 is 15 amino acids. V lost 7 bases, J lost 4 bases, and 8 bases stayed unmatched. Time point noted: peripheral blood 6 weeks after treatment start. The study enrolled patients with locally advanced or metastatic urothelial carcinoma. Individual patients had between 1 and 8 samples, taken pretreatment and on-treatment. This receptor was obtained from a man aged 45-65 years with urothelial cancer. The V gene is TRBV6-6, the J gene TRBJ2-2; 8 nucleotides agree with TRBD2. The sample consisted of PBMCs, taken around atezolizumab (anti-PD-L1) treatment. Here the CDR3 DNA reads TGTGCCAGCACCGGGGGGGGGAGAACCACCGGGGAGCTGTTTTTT. This encodes CASTGGGRTTGELFF.